This T cell receptor beta chain originates from a study of blood T cell repertoires in COVID-19 (dated by TCRdb to 2019 to 2021). Background on the whole study: The collaborator samples originated in the United States, Italy and Spain and spanned the acute and convalescent phases of COVID-19. The material from the prospective study consisted of cDNA or gDNA derived from T cells, B-cell-depleted T cells, or PBMCs. The repertoires were made available in a free public database intended to serve as a resource for research on the immune response to SARS-CoV-2. Where available, HLA class I and class II types were taken from metadata supplied by the sample provider and were not determined by assay-based typing. A de-identified subject ID, COVID-19 status, age in years and sex were almost always included in the sample metadata. Samples were obtained from the ongoing ImmuneRACE study (first 160 participants) and from 1,254 subjects provided by 6 global collaborators. Subjects who had been exposed to COVID-19, were actively infected with it, or had recovered from it provided the deeply sampled blood TCRbeta repertoires that made up the dataset.

Findings and caveats that apply to the study as a whole: The amount of clinical and demographic metadata varied by source and participant and was provided uncurated.

Comment on this clone: No antigen is known for it. Within one base of it there is no much larger clone, and no base qualities were kept.

Each collaborating institution followed its own protocols to collect whole blood in K2EDTA tubes. For TCRbeta analysis, collaborators shipped samples as frozen whole blood, isolated PBMCs, or DNA extracted from either of those sample types. The CDR3 measures 14 amino acids from cysteine to phenylalanine. Only the CDR3 part of the read is kept: 42 bases, read in frame from the first base. Reading the germline V gene (reference sequence) gives CDR1 LNHDA and CDR2 SQIVND. The germline V and J ends show losses of 5 bases and 4 bases respectively, and no gene match explains 7 bases of the junction. The immunoSEQ Assay, a bias-controlled multiplex PCR, was used to amplify TCRbeta CDR3 regions from genomic DNA. Processing in the source paper ran as follows. Within the assay, amplification of reference gene primers was used to estimate how many nucleated cells each sample contained. Sequence reads were collapsed and filtered to measure the absolute abundance of every unique TCRbeta CDR3 rearrangement. For each sample, productive Simpson clonality was calculated as the square root of Simpson's diversity index across productive rearrangements. Sourced from immuneACCESS, this table was stored by TCRdb with only in-frame sequences that have V and J called. A share of the clones is absent; for the studies checked, an unresolved V gene accounts for under half, and the remainder has no known explanation. V, J and clone size are those of that table, while D and trimming were read from the DNA. For this sample the table gives approximately 300,000 clones, of which about 90% were detected only once. The biggest ten clones account for roughly 2.3% of the sample.

The receptor comes from a man between 18 and 35 years old with active or convalescent COVID-19. Recombination connected TRBV19 to TRBJ2-5, with 7 junctional bases fitting TRBD1. Sample: peripheral blood. CDR3 loop: CASSPRQGGETQYF. At the DNA level, the sequence is TGTGCCAGTAGTCCCCGACAGGGTGGAGAGACCCAGTACTTC.